Listed here is a single TCR beta chain. The clone's antigen remains unknown. Reading the germline V gene gives CDR1 MGHDK and CDR2 SYGVNS. The junction shows trimming of 4 bases on V and 8 bases on J, and the gene matches do not reach 11 bases of it. The CDR3, from cysteine to phenylalanine, totals 15 residues. The entry retains the CDR3 DNA only, 45 bases that are in frame from base 1. These data belong to a study of cytomegalovirus exposure and HLA in healthy donors (dated by TCRdb to the late 2010s). In the study overall: In an earlier analysis of roughly 500 of the donors, 250 to 350 Gb of sequence data and some 120 million unique TCR beta sequences from about 179 million T cells were reported. Among the approximately 400 genotyped donors, around 81% belonged to the genetic ancestry cluster associated with self-reported Caucasian donors. All discovery cohort repertoires had been generated on a single sequencing platform. The T cell repertoires of 666 subjects were profiled by immunosequencing and related to cytomegalovirus serostatus. Roughly five DR-DQ haplotypes were handled as single units for association and clustering, since linkage in the cohort was strong. An earlier analysis of roughly 580 of the donors used high-throughput TCR beta sequencing to judge whether each TCR beta V gene segment behaved as functional or pseudogenic. High-throughput TCR immunosequencing, statistical association of individual TCRs with disease status, and machine learning were combined to predict cytomegalovirus infection status. Rather than using new phenotypic data, the later analysis identified candidate immune exposures from TCR beta sequences and from how often those sequences occurred across donors. An early release covering about 600 HLA-typed donors comprised about 320 gigabases of sequencing data and roughly 86 million unique TCR sequences. A later analysis re-examined previously published TCR beta repertoires from just over 650 donors and added high-resolution HLA genotyping to investigate patterns of TCR occurrence. The study aimed to test whether signatures of past pathogen exposure could be identified by cataloging public T cell receptors. Class I and class II HLA loci were covered by the typing at four-digit resolution. Typing coverage differed by locus: A, B, C, DRB1 and DQB1 were typed in roughly 620-630 donors, DQA1 in around 500, DPA1 in 606, and DPB1 in roughly 450. Among about 390 genotyped donors of the cohort, an average of about 240,000 unique TCR beta nucleotide sequences were sequenced per donor, roughly 20% of them non-productive. A later genetic analysis took genome-wide SNP genotypes for about 65% of the roughly 670 donors and used that subset as a discovery cohort. Alongside the repertoire data, information on donor age, sex, ethnicity and CMV serostatus was compiled. A separate validation cohort of 100 to 150 different subjects was used in addition to the approximately 610-subject first cohort. Overall study outcomes, separate from this receptor: A later genetic analysis associated a missense DCLRE1C variant with V-gene and J-gene trimming of TCR beta chains, and an independent cohort replicated the association. According to a later analysis, most CMV-associated TCR beta chains appeared to be HLA-restricted, and the HLA associations seemed to be driven largely by CMV exposure. Strong co-occurrence of HLA alleles, especially DR and DQ, made assigning TCR associations to individual alleles difficult. It was suggested by the authors that the approach could potentially be generalized to other disease states and immunological phenotypes. Because counts were too low, roughly 17 rarely observed V segments, including chromosome 9 orphons, were left out of the earlier analysis of about 620 of the donors. HLA typing was unavailable for some donors at each locus, so association tests used only the typed subset. A further reported finding was that TCR beta sequences accurately predicted the HLA-A and HLA-B alleles for most subjects in the first cohort. For the cohort, immune exposure information was limited to CMV serostatus. In this cohort, only TCR beta chains were sequenced, and detectable features were limited by the absence of alpha or paired-chain data. Cytomegalovirus status was reported to be diagnosed by the classifier with high specificity and sensitivity in both the original and validation cohorts. A cluster of highly shared sequence variants was judged likely to be a technical artifact of the sequencing pipeline. In vitro tests confirmed that a few of the cytomegalovirus-associated TCR beta chains recognize cytomegalovirus antigens. According to a later genetic analysis, donors in an Asian-associated ancestry cluster had fewer N-insertions in productive TCRs than the approximately 630-donor mean. Some IMGT-functional V segments, including TRBV6-2 and TRBV6-3, could not be distinguished by the 87-base-pair reads and were therefore excluded. A later analysis found that TCR association rates varied across HLA loci, with DRB1 alleles showing the most associated TCRs and HLA-C alleles the fewest. Most TCR sequences were seen in very few donors, while some public TCRs were found in many individuals. A later analysis reported that several top co-occurrence clusters appeared linked to parvovirus B19, influenza, CMV and Epstein-Barr virus. An earlier analysis of some 590 of the donors showed that most TCR beta V segments appeared in productive rearrangements either about 87% or about 30% of the time, which broadly matched IMGT annotations. In a later analysis, HLA-associated TCR beta chains showed more clonal expansion and lower generation probabilities than non-associated chains that were equally common. Linkage disequilibrium might explain the correlated functional status among segregating V segments, but an unknown experimental factor could not be excluded. A total of 150 to 200 TCR beta chains were listed by the study as associated with cytomegalovirus. At a false discovery rate of 0.05, a later analysis linked around 17,000 TCR beta sequences to specific HLA alleles. Presence/absence analyses assumed roughly uniform sequencing depth across donors, an assumption that may not hold.

In total, over 600 healthy bone marrow donors made up the cohort. At the time of sampling, all cohort members were nominally healthy, though unrecorded immune exposures were likely present. The donor tested CMV seronegative and was one of the 352 seronegative cohort members. A peripheral blood sample was provided by each donor, and peripheral blood mononuclear cells were used for TCR beta sequencing. The Qiagen DNeasy Blood Extraction Kit was used to extract genomic DNA from the blood cell samples. The protocol used for the library was the immunoSEQ multiplex PCR assay. For the multiplex PCR, a mixture combining 60 forward primers for TCR Vbeta segments and 13 reverse primers for TCR Jbeta segments was used. The CDR3 region of rearranged TCR beta genes was amplified from genomic DNA with a multiplex PCR assay. The amplified TCR beta libraries were sequenced on the Illumina HiSeq System as 87-base-pair reads. As for the authors' bioinformatics: A later analysis counted some 74 million unique TCR beta chains across the 666 repertoires, and roughly 11 million of these chains were shared by at least two donors. Raw reads were error-corrected and collapsed into unique sequences by a nearest-neighbor algorithm in which closely related sequences were merged to remove PCR and sequencing errors. To assign V, D and J gene segments, CDR3 sequences were aligned to IMGT reference sequences. For a sequence to be retained, at least a six-nucleotide match to both a V gene segment and a J gene segment was required. A rearrangement counted as productive if the CDR3 had no stop codons and remained in frame with V and J, and every other rearrangement counted as non-productive. CDR3 was defined by IMGT convention, running from the second conserved V-encoded cysteine to the conserved J-encoded phenylalanine. In an earlier analysis of roughly 610 of the donors, sequences lacking an unambiguous match to a single V gene segment were excluded. An earlier analysis of a few hundred of the donors classified V segments as functional when productive rearrangements were above 56.7% and as segregating when the standard deviation between donors was above 5%. To diagnose cytomegalovirus status from the catalog of TCR beta chain sequences, a statistical classification framework was built. A later analysis assigned V and J genes by comparing TCR nucleotide sequences with IMGT/GENE-DB human TR gene sequences. A later analysis assigned CDR3 sequences and most-parsimonious VDJ recombination scenarios with the TCRdist pipeline. In a later analysis, every TCR beta chain was defined by the combination of its CDR3 amino acid sequence and its V-gene family, and reads without a unique V-gene family were dropped. A later analysis removed 450 to 600 highly shared, low-generation-probability nucleotide sequences to deal with suspected cross-contamination and a sequencing artifact. For each public chain, a later analysis derived a clonal expansion index from normalized ranks of inferred template counts within each repertoire. In a later analysis, generation probabilities were computed using a VDJ recombination model fitted to out-of-frame rearrangements, and the results were checked against IGoR. In a later analysis, TCR-TCR, TCR-HLA and TCR-CMV co-occurrence was scored with hypergeometric tests, and a repertoire-size bias correction was applied to TCR pairs. A later analysis estimated false discovery rates by permuting HLA or CMV assignments 20 times. In a later analysis, co-occurring TCRs were grouped using DBSCAN, with TCRdist sequence similarity added in when clustering inside HLA-allele-positive subsets. Repertoires with fewer than 30,000 or more than 120,000 public chains were left out of co-occurrence clustering, as were about five repertoires with anomalous nucleotide sharing. TCRdb holds this immuneACCESS table with in-frame rearrangements only. Some clones are missing; in checked studies, unresolved V genes explain under half, and the rest has no known cause. V and J calls and clone size are given by that table; D and trimming were obtained from the DNA. The table kept for this sample lists tens of thousands of clones. The ten largest clonotypes hold 1.5% of the sample.

What was sequenced was PBMCs. The chain was built from TRBV25-1 and TRBJ2-4; TRBD1 fits 7 bases in the junction. The TCR comes from a woman aged 55-75 years in good health and CMV-seronegative. The nucleotide sequence is TGTGCCAGCAGTGGGGGACAGAGACTCAAGGACATTCAGTACTTC. Translated, this is CASSGGQRLKDIQYF. Reference TRBV25-1 and TRBJ2-4 proteins supply the regions before and after the CDR3; the full variable domain is: EADIYQTPRYLVIGTGKKITLECSQTMGHDKMYWYQQDPGMELHLIHYSYGVNSTEKGDLSSESTVSRIRTEHFPLTLESARPSHTSQYLCASSGGQRLKDIQYFGAGTRLSVL.